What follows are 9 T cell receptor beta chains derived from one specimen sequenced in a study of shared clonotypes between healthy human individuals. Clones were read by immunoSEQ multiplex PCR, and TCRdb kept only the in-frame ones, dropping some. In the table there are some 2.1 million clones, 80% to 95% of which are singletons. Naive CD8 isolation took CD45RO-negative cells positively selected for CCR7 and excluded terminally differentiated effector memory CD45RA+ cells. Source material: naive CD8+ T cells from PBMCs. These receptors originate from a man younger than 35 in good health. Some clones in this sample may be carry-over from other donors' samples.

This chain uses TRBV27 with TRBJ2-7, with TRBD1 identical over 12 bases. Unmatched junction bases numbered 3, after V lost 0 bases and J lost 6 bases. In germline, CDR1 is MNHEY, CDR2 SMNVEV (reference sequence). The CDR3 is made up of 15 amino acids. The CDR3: CASSLSGQGASEQYF. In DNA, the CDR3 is TGTGCCAGCAGTTTATCGGGACAGGGGGCAAGCGAGCAGTACTTC.

For the CDR3, the DNA is TGCAGCGTACCCCCGGGACAGGGGACGAACACTGAAGCTTTCTTT. It specifies CSVPPGQGTNTEAFF. The chain employs TRBV29-1 and TRBJ1-1, with 10 nucleotides matching TRBD1. Germline V CDR1 and CDR2: SQVTM, ANQGSEA. V gave up 6 bases and J gave up 1 base; unmatched junction bases: 8. The CDR3 has 15 amino acids.

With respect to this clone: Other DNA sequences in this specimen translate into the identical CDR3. CDR3 protein: CASRRTGSNEKLFF. The CDR3 DNA follows: TGTGCCAGCAGGAGGACAGGGAGTAATGAAAAACTGTTTTTT. The chain joins TRBV27 to TRBJ1-4; 8 nucleotides line up with TRBD1. Looked up from germline, CDR1 is MNHEY and CDR2 is SMNVEV (reference sequence). V shed 6 bases, J shed 4 bases, and the junction held 4 bases outside the gene matches. The CDR3 is 14 amino acids.

The CDR3 sequence is CASSLELGGEETQYF. CDR3 coding DNA: TGTGCCAGCAGCTTAGAGCTAGGGGGCGAAGAGACCCAGTACTTC. This chain links TRBV7-8 with TRBJ2-5; 7 bases are shared with TRBD1. With V trimmed by 1 base and J by 3 bases, 5 bases remained unmatched. The CDR3 sequence is 15 residues long. Germline V lookup: CDR1 SGHVS, CDR2 FQNEAQ.

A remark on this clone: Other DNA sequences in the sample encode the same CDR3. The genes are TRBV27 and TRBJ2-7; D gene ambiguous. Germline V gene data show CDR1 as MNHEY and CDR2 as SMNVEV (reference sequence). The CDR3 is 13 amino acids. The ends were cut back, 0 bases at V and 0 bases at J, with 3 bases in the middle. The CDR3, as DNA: TGTGCCAGCAGTTTATCCGGCTCCTACGAGCAGTACTTC. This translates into CASSLSGSYEQYF.

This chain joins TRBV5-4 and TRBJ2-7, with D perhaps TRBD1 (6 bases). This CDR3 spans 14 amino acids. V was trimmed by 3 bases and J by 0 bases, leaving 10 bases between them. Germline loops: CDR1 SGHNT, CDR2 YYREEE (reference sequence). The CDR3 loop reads CASSSRDNSYEQYF. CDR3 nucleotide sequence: TGTGCCAGCAGCTCCCGGGACAACTCCTACGAGCAGTACTTC. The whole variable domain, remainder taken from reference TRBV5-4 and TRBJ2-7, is ETGVTQSPTHLIKTRGQQVTLRCSSQSGHNTVSWYQQALGQGPQFIFQYYREEENGRGNFPPRFSGLQFPNYSSELNVNALELDDSALYLCASSSRDNSYEQYFGPGTRLTVT.

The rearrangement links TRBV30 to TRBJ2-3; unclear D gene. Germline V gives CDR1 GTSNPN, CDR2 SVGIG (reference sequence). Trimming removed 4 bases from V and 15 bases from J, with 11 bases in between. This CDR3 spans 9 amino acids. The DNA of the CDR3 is TGTGCCTGGAAAGCCCTCCCCTATTTT. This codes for CAWKALPYF.

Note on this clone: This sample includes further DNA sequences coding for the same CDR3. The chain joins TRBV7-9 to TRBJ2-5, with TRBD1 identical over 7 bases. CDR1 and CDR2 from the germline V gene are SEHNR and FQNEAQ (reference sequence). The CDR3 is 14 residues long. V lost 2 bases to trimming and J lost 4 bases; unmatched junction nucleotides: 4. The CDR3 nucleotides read TGTGCCAGCAGCTTAAGGGCAGGGGGAGAGACCCAGTACTTC. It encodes CASSLRAGGETQYF.

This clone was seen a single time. In DNA form, the CDR3 reads TGTGCCAGCAGCTTAGGGACGGGGAACACAGATACGCAGTATTTT. Residues: CASSLGTGNTDTQYF. The V call is TRBV11-2, the J call TRBJ2-3; the D gene is possibly TRBD2 (5 bases). With 1 base removed from V and 2 bases from J, the gap between germline ends came to 10 bases. The length of the CDR3 is 15 residues. CDR1 is SGHAT and CDR2 is FQNNGV in the germline V gene.